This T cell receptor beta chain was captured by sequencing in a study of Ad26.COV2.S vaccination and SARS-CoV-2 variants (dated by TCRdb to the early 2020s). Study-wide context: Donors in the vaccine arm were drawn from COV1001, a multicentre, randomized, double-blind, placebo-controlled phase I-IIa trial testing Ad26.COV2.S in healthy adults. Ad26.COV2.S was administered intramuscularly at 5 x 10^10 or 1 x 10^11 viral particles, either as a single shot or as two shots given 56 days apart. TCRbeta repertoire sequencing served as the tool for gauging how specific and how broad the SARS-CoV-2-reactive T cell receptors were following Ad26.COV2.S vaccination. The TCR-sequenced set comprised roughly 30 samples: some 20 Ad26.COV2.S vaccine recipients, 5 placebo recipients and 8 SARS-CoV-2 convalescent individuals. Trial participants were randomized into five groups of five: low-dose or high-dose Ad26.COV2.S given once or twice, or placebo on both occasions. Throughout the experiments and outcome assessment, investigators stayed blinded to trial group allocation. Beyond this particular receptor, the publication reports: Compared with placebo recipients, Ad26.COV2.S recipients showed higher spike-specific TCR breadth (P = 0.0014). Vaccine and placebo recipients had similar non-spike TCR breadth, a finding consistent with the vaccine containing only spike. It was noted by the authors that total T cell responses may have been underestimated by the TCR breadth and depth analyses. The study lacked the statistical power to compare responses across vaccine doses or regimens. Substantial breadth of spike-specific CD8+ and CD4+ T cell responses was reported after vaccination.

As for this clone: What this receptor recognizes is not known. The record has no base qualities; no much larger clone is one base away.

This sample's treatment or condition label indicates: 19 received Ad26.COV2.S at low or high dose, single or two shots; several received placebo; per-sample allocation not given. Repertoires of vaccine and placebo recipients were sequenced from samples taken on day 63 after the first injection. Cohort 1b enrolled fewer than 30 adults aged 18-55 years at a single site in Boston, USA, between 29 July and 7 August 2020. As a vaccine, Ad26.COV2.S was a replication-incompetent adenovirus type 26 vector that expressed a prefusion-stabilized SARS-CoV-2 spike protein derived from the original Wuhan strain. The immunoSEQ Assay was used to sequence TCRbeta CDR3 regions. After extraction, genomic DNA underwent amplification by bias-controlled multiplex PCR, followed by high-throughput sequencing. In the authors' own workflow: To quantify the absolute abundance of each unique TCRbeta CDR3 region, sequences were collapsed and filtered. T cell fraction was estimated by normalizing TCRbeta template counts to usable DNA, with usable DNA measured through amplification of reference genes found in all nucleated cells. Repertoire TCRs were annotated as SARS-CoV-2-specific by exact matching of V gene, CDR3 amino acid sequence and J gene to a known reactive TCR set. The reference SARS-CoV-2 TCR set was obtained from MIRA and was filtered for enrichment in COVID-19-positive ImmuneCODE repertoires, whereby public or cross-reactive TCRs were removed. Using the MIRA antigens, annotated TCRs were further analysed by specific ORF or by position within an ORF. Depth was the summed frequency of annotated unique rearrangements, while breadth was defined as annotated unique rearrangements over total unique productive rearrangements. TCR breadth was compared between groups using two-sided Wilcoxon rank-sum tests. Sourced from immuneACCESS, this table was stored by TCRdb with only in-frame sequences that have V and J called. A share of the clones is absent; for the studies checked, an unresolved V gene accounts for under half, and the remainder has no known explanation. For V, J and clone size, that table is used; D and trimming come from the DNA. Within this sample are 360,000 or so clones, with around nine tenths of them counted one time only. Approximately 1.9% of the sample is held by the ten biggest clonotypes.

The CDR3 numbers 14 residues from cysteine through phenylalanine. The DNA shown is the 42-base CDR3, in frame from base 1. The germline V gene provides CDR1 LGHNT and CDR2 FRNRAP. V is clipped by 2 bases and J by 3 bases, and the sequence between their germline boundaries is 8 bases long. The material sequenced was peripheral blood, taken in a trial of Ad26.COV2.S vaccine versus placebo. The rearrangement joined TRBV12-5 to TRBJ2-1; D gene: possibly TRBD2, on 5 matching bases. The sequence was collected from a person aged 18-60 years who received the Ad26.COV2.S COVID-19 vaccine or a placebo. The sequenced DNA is TGTGCTAGTGGTTTGCCGGGGTACTACAATGAGCAGTTCTTC. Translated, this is CASGLPGYYNEQFF. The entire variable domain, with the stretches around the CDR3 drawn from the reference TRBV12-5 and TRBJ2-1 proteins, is DARVTQTPRHKVTEMGQEVTMRCQPILGHNTVFWYRQTMMQGLELLAYFRNRAPLDDSGMPKDRFSAEMPDATLATLKIQPSEPRDSAVYFCASGLPGYYNEQFFGPGTRLTVL.